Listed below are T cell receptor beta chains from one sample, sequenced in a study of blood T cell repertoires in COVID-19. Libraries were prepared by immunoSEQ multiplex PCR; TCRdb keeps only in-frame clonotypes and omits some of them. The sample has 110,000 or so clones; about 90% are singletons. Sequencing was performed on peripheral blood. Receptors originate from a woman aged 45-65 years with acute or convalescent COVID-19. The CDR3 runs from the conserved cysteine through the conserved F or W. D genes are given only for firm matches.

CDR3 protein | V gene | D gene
CASSVLTGSSIYEQFF | TRBV2 | NA
CASSLDRGRGLNTEAFF | TRBV7-6 | TRBD1
CASSQEGTGIPEQYF | TRBV4-2 | TRBD1
CASTWSGELFF | TRBV2 | NA
CASSLLTALPEQFF | TRBV28 | NA
CASSVTSGPVTDTQYF | TRBV5-4 | TRBD2
CASSQDVGQPYGYTF | TRBV4-2 | NA
CASSILAGEQFF | TRBV19 | NA
CATALDRGSEQFF | TRBV19 | TRBD1
CATSDMTSGKPNEQFF | TRBV24-1 | TRBD2
CASSIGGGYTF | TRBV19 | NA
CASSRGWSAYEQYF | TRBV5-8 | NA
CASRWTSLNTGELFF | TRBV28 | TRBD2
CASRPRGAGGPLNEQFF | TRBV28 | TRBD2
CASSSIIIRDRSGNTIYF | TRBV19 | NA
CASSPSRQGEVMGGYTF | TRBV21-1 | NA
CATSTGTGAYEQYF | TRBV19 | TRBD1
CASSPWVTGLGQPQHF | TRBV19 | NA
CASSPDRGGYTF | TRBV2 | NA
CASSVTGGEDGYTF | TRBV2 | TRBD1
CASSLGSLEKLFF | TRBV12-3/TRBV12-4 | NA
CASSPAGEEYGYTF | TRBV18 | NA
CATSRGLAALTDTQYF | TRBV15 | NA
CASSPMTGETQYF | TRBV18 | NA
CASSHLLGNTGELFF | TRBV28 | NA
CASSHEEEPFYGYTF | TRBV4-3 | NA
CASSLVTGVGNTIYF | TRBV28 | TRBD1
CASNPGTSYEQYF | TRBV6-5 | NA
CASSPLGGRGSGANVLTF | TRBV7-7 | TRBD2
CASSEVENLLADTQYF | TRBV6-1 | NA
CATSPSRGNTDTQYF | TRBV24-1 | NA
CASSNGQTQETQYF | TRBV28 | NA
CASSRRTYEDYTEAFF | TRBV4-1 | NA
CASSQGGDLTYEQYF | TRBV3-1/TRBV3-2 | NA
CAISESGGRAYEQYF | TRBV10-3 | NA
CASGFQGNQPQHF | TRBV12-5 | NA
CASSLGLAGGQETQYF | TRBV5-4 | TRBD2
CASRSGTDKPKAYGYTF | TRBV5-1 | TRBD1
CASINRNTGELFF | TRBV19 | NA
CASRPIYRSNYGYTF | TRBV5-1 | NA
CASSVGWETGDEGQYF | TRBV9 | TRBD1
CASSDLSTGRNGYTF | TRBV2 | TRBD1
CASSYSAVMNTEAFF | TRBV6-5 | NA
CASTSPSTDTQYF | TRBV7-9 | NA
CASSPEDSPGTEAFF | TRBV18 | NA
CASSRRGRDEKLFF | TRBV19 | TRBD1
CASSRQQFYGYTF | TRBV5-6 | NA
CATSKGLSYEQYF | TRBV15 | NA
CASSSPGQVLFSNQPQHF | TRBV28 | TRBD1
CATAGDFNQPQHF | TRBV15 | NA
CASSDYRGSTEQYF | TRBV28 | TRBD1
CASSIQRGPQETQYF | TRBV19 | TRBD2